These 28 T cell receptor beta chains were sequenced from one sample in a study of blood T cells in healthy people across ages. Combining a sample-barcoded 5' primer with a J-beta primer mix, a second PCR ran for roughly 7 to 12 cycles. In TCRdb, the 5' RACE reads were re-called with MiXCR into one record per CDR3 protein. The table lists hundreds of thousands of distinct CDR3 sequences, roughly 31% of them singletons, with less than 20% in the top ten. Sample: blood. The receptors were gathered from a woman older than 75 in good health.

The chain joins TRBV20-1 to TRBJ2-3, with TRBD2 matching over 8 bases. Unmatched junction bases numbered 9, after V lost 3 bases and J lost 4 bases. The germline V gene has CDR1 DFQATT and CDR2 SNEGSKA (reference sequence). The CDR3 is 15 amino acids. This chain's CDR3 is CSASDRGGLADTQYF. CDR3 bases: TGCAGTGCTAGTGATCGGGGGGGCTTGGCAGATACGCAGTATTTT.

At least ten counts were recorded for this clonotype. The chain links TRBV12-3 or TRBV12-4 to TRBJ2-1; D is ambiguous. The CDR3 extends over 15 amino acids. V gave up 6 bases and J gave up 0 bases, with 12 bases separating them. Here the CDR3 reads CASRALRDSYNEQFF. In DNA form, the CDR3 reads TGTGCCAGCAGAGCGTTAAGGGACTCCTACAATGAGCAGTTCTTC.

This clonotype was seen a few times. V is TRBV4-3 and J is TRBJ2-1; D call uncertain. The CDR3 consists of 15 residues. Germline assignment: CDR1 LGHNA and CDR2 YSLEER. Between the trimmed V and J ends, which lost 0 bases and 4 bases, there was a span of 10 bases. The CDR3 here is CASSQDLAEYNEQFF. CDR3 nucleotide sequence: TGCGCCAGCAGCCAAGATCTCGCGGAATACAATGAGCAGTTCTTC.

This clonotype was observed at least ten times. The DNA of the CDR3 is TGCAGTGCTAGAGATTTTGGGGGCCGGTACGAGCAGTACTTC. Translation gives CSARDFGGRYEQYF. V is TRBV20-1 and J is TRBJ2-7; D may be TRBD1 (6 bases). V was clipped by 0 bases and J by 4 bases, with 13 bases between them. CDR1 is DFQATT, CDR2 SNEGSKA, per germline (reference sequence). The CDR3 is made up of 14 amino acids.

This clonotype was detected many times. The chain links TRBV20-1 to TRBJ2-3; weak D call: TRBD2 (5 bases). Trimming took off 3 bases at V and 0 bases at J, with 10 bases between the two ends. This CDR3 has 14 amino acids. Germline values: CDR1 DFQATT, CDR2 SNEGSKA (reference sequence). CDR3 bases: TGCAGTGCTAGTATGACTACGAGCACAGATACGCAGTATTTT. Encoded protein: CSASMTTSTDTQYF.

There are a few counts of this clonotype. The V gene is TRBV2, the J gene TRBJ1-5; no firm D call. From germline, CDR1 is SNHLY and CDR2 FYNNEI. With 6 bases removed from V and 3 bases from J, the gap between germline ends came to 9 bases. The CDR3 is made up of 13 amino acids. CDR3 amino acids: CASSEQNNQPQHF. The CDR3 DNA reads TGTGCCAGCAGCGAACAGAACAATCAGCCCCAGCATTTT.

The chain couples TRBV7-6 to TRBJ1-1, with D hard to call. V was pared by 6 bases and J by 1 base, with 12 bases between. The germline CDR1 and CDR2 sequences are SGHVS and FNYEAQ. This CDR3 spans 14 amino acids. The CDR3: CASRPPGANTEAFF. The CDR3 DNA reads TGTGCCAGCAGGCCCCCGGGCGCGAACACTGAAGCTTTCTTT.

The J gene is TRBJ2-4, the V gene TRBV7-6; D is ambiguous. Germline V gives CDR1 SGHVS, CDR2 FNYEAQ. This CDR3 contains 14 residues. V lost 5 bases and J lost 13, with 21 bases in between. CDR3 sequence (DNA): TGTGCCAGCAGCCCAGAGTGGGCTAACAATGAGCAGTACTTC. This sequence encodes CASSPEWANNEQYF.

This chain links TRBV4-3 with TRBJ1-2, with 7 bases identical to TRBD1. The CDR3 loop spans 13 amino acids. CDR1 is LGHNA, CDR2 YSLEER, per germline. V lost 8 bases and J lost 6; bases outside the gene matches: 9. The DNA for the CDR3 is TGCGCCAGCGGCCGAGACAGGGCAGATGGCTACACCTTC. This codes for CASGRDRADGYTF.

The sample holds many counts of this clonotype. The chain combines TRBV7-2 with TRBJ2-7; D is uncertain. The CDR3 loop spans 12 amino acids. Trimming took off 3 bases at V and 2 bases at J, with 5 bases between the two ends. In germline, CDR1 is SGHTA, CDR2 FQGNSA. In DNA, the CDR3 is TGTGCCAGCAGCTTCCTCACCTACGAGCAGTACTTC. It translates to CASSFLTYEQYF. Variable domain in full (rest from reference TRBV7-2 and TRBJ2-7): GAGVSQSPSNKVTEKGKDVELRCDPISGHTALYWYRQSLGQGLEFLIYFQGNSAPDKSGLPSDRFSAERTGGSVSTLTIQRTQQEDSAVYLCASSFLTYEQYFGPGTRLTVT.

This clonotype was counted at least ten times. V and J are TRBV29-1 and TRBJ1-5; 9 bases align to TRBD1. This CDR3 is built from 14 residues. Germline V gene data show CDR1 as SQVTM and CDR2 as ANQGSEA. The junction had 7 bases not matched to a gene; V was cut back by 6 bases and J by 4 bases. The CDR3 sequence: CSVSGGQGNQPQHF. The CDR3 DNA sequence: TGCAGCGTCTCCGGGGGACAGGGTAATCAGCCCCAGCATTTT.

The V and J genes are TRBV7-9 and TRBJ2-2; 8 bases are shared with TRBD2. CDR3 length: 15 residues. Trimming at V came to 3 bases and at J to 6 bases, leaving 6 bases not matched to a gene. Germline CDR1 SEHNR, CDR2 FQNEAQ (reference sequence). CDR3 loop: CASSFGGAWSGELFF. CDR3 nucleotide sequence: TGTGCCAGCAGCTTCGGGGGGGCCTGGTCCGGGGAGCTGTTTTTT.

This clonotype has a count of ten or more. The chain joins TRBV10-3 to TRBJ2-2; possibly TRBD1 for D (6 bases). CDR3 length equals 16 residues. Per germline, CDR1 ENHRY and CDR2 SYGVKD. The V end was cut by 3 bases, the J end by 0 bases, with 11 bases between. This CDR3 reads CAISDSTGPNTGELFF. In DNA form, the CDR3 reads TGTGCCATCAGTGATTCGACAGGCCCGAACACCGGGGAGCTGTTTTTT.

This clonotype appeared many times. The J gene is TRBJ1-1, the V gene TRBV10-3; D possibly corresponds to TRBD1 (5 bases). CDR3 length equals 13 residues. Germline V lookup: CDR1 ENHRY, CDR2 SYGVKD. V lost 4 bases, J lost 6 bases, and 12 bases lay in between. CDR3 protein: CAISVAGRAEAFF. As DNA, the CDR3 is TGTGCCATCAGTGTAGCAGGGAGGGCTGAAGCTTTCTTT.

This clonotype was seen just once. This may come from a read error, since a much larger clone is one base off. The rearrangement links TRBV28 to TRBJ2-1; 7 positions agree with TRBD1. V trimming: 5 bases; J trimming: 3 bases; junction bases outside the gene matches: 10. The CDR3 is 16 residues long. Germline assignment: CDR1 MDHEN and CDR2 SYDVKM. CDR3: CASSTQYRGIYNEQFF. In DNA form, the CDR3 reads TGTGCCAGCAGTACCCAATACAGGGGCATCTACAATGAGCAGTTCTTC.

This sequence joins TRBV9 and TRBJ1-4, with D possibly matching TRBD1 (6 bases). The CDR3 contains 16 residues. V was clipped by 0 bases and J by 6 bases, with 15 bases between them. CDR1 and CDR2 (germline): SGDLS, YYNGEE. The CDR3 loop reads CASSVDGQGKYEKLFF. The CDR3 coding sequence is TGTGCCAGCAGCGTAGATGGGCAGGGGAAATATGAAAAACTGTTTTTT.

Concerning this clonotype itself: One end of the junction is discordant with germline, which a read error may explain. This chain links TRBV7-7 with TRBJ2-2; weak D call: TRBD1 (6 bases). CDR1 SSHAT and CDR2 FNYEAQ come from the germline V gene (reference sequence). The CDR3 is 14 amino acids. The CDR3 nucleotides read TGTGCTAGCAGCTTCGGGACAAAAAGCGGGGAGCTGTTTTTT. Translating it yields CASSFGTKSGELFF.

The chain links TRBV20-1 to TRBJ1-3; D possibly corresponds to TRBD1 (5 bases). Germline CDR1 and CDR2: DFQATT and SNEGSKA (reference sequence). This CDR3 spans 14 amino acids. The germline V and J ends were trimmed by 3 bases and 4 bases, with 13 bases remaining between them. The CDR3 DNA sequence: TGCAGTGCTAGTGAGGGGATACGCGGAAACACCATATATTTT. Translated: CSASEGIRGNTIYF.

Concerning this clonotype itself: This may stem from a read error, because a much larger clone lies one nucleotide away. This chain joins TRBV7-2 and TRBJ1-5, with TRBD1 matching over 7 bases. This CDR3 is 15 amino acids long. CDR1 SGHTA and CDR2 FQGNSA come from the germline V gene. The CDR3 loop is CAGSWEGQVNQPQHF. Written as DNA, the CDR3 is TGTGCCGGCAGCTGGGAAGGACAGGTTAATCAGCCCCAGCATTTT.

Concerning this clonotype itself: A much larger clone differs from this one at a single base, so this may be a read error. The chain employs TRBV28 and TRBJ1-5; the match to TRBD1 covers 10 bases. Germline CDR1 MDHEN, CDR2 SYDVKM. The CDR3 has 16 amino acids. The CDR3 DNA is TGTGCCAGCAGGGAGGAGAGACAGGGGGCCAATCGGCCCCAGCATTTT. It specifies CASREERQGANRPQHF.

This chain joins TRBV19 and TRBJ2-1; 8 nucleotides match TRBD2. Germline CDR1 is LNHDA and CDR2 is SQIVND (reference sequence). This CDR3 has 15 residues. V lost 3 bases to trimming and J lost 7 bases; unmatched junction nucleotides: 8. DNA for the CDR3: TGTGCCAGTAGTATCGGTAGCGGGATTGAAAATGAGCAGTTCTTC. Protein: CASSIGSGIENEQFF.

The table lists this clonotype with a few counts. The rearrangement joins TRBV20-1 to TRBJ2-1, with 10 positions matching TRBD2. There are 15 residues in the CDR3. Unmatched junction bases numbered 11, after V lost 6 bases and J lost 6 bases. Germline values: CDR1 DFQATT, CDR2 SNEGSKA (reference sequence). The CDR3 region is CSARLPSGGLNEQFF. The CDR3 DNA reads TGCAGTGCGCGACTGCCTAGCGGGGGACTCAATGAGCAGTTCTTC.

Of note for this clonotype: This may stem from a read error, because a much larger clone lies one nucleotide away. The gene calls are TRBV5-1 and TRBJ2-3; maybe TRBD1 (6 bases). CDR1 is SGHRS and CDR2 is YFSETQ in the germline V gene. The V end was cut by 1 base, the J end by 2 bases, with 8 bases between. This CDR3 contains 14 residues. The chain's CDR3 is CASSLNRVTDTQYF. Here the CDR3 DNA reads TGCGCCAGCAGCTTGAACAGGGTCACAGATACGCAGTATTTT.

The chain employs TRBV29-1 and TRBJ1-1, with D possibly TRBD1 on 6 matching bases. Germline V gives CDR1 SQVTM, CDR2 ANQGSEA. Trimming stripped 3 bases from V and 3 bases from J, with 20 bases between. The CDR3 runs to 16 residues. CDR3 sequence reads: CSVEGREGGWDTEAFF. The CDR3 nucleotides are TGCAGCGTTGAGGGGAGAGAAGGGGGTTGGGACACTGAAGCTTTCTTT.

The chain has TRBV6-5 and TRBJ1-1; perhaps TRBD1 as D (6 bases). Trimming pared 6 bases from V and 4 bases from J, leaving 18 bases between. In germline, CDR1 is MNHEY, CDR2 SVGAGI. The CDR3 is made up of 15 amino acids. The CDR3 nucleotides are TGTGCCAGCAGCCGAGGGGGGCCGGGGACCACTGAAGCTTTCTTT. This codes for CASSRGGPGTTEAFF.

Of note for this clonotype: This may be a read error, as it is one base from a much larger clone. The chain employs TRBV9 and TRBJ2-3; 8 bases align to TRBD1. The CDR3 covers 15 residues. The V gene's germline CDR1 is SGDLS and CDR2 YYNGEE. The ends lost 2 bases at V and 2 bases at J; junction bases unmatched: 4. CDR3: CASSVTGDNTDTQYF. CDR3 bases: TGTGCCAGCAGCGTGACAGGGGACAACACAGATACGCAGTATTTT.

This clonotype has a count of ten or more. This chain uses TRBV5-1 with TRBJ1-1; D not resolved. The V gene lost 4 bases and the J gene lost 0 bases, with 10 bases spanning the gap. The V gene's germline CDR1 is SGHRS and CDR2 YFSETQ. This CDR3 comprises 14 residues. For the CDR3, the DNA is TGCGCCAGCAGCGTCGCCGTTATGAACACTGAAGCTTTCTTT. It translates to CASSVAVMNTEAFF.

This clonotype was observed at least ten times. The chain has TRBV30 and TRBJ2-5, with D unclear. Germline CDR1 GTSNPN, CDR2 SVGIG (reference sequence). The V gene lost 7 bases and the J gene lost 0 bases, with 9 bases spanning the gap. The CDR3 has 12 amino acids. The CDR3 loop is CAFQTYQETQYF. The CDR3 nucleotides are TGTGCCTTTCAGACGTACCAAGAGACCCAGTACTTC.